Given below is one T cell receptor beta chain in context. Its antigen is currently unknown. Distinct nucleotide sequences in the sample also encode this CDR3. The PCR made use of 60 Vbeta and 13 Jbeta primers. TCRdb keeps only in-frame clones here, not all; method: immunoSEQ multiplex PCR. The table has 100,000 to 150,000 clones, 74% seen once. The sample originates from a study of cytomegalovirus exposure and HLA in healthy donors. For the study at large: T cells numbering around 200 million yielded 95 million to 140 million unique TCR beta sequences in an earlier analysis.

Findings of the study overall: Prior analysis indicated that the majority of TCR beta V segments exhibited productivity approximately 90% or approximately 30% of the time.

This CDR3 has 12 amino acids. Germline lookup yields CDR1 MNHEY and CDR2 SMNVEV (reference sequence). The sample comprised PBMCs. The source of this sequence is a woman aged 50 to 60 in good health and CMV-seropositive. The chain couples TRBV27 to TRBJ2-5; TRBD1 aligns across 7 bases. The DNA end favors TRBJ2-7, so the J call may be wrong. The CDR3 reads CASRDSSYEQYF. The CDR3 nucleotides read TGTGCCTCCCGGGACAGCTCCTACGAGCAGTACTTC.